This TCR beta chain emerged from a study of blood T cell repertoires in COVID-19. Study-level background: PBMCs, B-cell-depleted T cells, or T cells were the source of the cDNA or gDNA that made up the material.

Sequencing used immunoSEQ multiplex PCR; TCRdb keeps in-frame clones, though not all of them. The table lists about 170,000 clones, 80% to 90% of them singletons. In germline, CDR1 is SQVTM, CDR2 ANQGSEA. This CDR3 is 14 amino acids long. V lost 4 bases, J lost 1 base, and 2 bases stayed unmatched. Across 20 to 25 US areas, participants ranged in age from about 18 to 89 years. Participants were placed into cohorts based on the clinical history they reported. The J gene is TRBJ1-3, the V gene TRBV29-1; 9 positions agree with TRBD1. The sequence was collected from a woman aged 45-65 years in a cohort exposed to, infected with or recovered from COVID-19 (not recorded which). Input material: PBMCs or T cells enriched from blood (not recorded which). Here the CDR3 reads CSVGGTGSGNTIYF. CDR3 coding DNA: TGCAGCGTTGGGGGGACAGGGTCTGGAAACACCATATATTTT.